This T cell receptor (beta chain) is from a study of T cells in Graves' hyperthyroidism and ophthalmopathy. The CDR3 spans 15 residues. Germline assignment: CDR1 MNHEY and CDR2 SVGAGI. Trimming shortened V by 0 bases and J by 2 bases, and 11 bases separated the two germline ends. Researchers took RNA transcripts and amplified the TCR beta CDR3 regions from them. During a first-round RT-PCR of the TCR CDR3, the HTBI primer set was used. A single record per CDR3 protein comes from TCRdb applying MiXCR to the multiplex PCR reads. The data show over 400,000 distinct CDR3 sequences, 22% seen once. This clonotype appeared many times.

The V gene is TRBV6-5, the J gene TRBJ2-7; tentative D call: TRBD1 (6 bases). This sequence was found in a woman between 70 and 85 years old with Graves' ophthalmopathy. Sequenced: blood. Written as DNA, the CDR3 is TGTGCCAGCAGTTACTCTCCCAGGGGTGCCTACGAGCAGTACTTC. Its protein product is CASSYSPRGAYEQYF.